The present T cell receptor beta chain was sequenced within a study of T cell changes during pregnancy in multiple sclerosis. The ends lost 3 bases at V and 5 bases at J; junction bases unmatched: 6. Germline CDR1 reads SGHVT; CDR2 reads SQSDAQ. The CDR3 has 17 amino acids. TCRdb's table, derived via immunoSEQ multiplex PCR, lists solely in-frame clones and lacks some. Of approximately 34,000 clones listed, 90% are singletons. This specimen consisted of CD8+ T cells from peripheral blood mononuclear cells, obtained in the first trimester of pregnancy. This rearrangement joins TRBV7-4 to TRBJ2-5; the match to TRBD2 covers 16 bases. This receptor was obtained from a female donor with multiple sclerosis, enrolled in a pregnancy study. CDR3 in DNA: TGTGCCAGCAGCTTCATGGGACTAGCGGGAGGGACGGAGACCCAGTACTTC. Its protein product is CASSFMGLAGGTETQYF.